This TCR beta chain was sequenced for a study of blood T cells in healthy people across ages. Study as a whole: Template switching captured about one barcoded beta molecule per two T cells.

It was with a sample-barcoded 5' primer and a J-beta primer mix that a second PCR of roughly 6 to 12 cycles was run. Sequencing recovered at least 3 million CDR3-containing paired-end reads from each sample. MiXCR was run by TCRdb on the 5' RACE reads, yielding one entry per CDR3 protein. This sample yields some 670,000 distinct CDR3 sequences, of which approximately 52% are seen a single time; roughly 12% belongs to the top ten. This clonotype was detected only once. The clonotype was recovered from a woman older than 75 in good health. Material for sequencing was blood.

The CDR3 region is CASSTAGFYNEQFF. CDR3 nucleotides: TGTGCCAGCAGCACCGCCGGATTTTACAATGAGCAGTTCTTC. This sequence joins TRBV7-9 and TRBJ2-1; D remains ambiguous. The CDR3 totals 14 residues. The germline V and J ends were trimmed by 5 bases and 4 bases, with 12 bases remaining between them. Germline CDR1 and CDR2: SEHNR and FQNEAQ (reference sequence).